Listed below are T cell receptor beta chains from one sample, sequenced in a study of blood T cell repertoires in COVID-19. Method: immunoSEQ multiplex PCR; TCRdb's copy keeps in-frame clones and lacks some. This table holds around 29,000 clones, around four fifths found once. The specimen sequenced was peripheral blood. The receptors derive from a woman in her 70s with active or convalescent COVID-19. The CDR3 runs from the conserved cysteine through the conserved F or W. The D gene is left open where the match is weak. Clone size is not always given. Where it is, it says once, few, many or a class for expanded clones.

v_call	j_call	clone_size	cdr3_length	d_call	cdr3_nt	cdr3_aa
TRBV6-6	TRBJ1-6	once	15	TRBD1	TGTGCCAGCAGGCCCCCGGGACAGGATAATTCACCCCTCCACTTT	CASRPPGQDNSPLHF
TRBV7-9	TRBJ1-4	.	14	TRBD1	TGTGCCAGCACCGTGGGACAGGGGAAAGGAAAACTGTTTTTT	CASTVGQGKGKLFF
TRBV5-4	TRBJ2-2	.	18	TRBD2	TGTGCCAGCAGCTTTGGTACTAGCGGGAGTAGTTACACCGGGGAGCTGTTTTTT	CASSFGTSGSSYTGELFF
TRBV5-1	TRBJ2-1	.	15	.	TGCGCCAGCAGTTCAAAGCCTAGCCTCTACAATGAGCAGTTCTTC	CASSSKPSLYNEQFF
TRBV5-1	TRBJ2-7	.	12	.	TGCGCCAGCAGCCGGACTGGATACGAGCAGTACTTC	CASSRTGYEQYF
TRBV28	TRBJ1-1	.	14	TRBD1	TGTGCCAGCTTCGGGGACAGGGTGGGCACTGAAGCTTTCTTT	CASFGDRVGTEAFF
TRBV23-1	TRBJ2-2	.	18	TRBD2	TGCGCCAGCAGTCAATCGAGGGCGGGACTAGTGGTCACCGGGGAGCTGTTTTTT	CASSQSRAGLVVTGELFF
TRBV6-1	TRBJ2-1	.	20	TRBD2	TGTGCCAGCAGTGAAATCTCTGGACTAGCGGTGGGAGGGTTTTTTAATGAGCAGTTCTTC	CASSEISGLAVGGFFNEQFF
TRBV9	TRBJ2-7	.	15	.	TGTGCCAGCAGCCCGAAGACAGGACTCTCCTACGAGCAGTACTTC	CASSPKTGLSYEQYF
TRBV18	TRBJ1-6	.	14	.	TGTGCCAGCTCACAGACAGAAGTGGGTTCACCCCTCCACTTT	CASSQTEVGSPLHF
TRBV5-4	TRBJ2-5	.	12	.	TGTGCCAGCAGCTCCCCTCAGGAGACCCAGTACTTC	CASSSPQETQYF
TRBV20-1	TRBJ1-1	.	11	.	TGCAGTGCAGGGGTGAACACTGAAGCTTTCTTT	CSAGVNTEAFF
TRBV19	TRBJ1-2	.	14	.	TGTGCCAGAGTACCTTTGCTTAACTCGAAGGGCTACACCTTC	CARVPLLNSKGYTF
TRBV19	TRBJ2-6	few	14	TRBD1	TGTGCCAGTAGTCAGGGGGCTTTGGCCAACGTCCTGACTTTC	CASSQGALANVLTF
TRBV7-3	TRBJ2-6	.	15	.	TGTGCCAGCAGCTTATTAGCGGCTGGGGCCAACGTCCTGACTTTC	CASSLLAAGANVLTF
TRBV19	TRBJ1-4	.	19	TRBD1	TGTGCCAGTAGCCGATCCGGGCAGGGGGTGTACCGGGGTAATGAAAAACTGTTTTTT	CASSRSGQGVYRGNEKLFF
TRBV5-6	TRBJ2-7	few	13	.	TGTGCCAGCAGCCCCGCAGGAACCTACGAGCAGTACTTC	CASSPAGTYEQYF
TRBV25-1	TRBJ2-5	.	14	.	TGTGCCAGCAGTGACCCCGGACACTTGGGGACCCAGTACTTC	CASSDPGHLGTQYF
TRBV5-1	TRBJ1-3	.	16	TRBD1	TGCGCCAGCAGCCCGGGGACAGTCGGCTCTGGAAACACCATATATTTT	CASSPGTVGSGNTIYF
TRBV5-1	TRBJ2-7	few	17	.	TGCGCCAGCAGGAGGATGGCGGACAGCCTTGGCTCCTACGAGCAGTACTTC	CASRRMADSLGSYEQYF
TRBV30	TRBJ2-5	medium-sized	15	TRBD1	TGTGCCTGGGGGGGACAGGGGGGCAGCCAAGAGACCCAGTACTTC	CAWGGQGGSQETQYF
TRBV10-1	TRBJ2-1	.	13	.	TGCGCCAGCAGTCCCGGGACCTACAATGAGCAGTTCTTC	CASSPGTYNEQFF
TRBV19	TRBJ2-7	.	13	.	TGTGCCAGTAGTCGGTCCTCGGGCTACGAGCAGTACTTC	CASSRSSGYEQYF
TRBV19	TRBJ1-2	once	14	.	TGTGCCAGTAGGAACCCGGGTCTCCTCCCTGGCTACACCTTC	CASRNPGLLPGYTF
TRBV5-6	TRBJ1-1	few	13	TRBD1	TGTGCCAGCAGCCCGGACAGGGCCACTGAAGCTTTCTTT	CASSPDRATEAFF
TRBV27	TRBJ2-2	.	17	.	TGTGCCAGCAGTTTAGCGGCCCTTGGGTTGAGGACCGGGGAGCTGTTTTTT	CASSLAALGLRTGELFF
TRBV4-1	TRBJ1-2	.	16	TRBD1	TGCGCCAGCAGCCAAGCCCTACTCCTAGACAGGGGTGGCTACACCTTC	CASSQALLLDRGGYTF
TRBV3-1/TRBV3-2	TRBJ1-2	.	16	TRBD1	TGTGCCAGCAGCCAAGGGCAGGGGGCAGGAAACTATGGCTACACCTTC	CASSQGQGAGNYGYTF
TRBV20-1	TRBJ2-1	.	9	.	TGCAGGCCAGGCAATGAGCAGTTCTTC	CRPGNEQFF
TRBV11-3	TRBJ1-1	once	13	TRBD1	TGTGCCAGCAGCTCGACAGGGGTAACTGAAGCTTTCTTT	CASSSTGVTEAFF
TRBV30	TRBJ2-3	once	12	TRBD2	TGTGCCGGACTAGGGAGGACAGATACGCAGTATTTT	CAGLGRTDTQYF
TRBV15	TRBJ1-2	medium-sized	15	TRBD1	TGTGCCACCAGCAGAGCGGGGACAGGGGTCTATGGCTACACCTTC	CATSRAGTGVYGYTF
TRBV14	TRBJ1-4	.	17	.	TGTGCCAGCAGACAAGTCTGGCGGGCGGCATATAATGAAAAACTGTTTTTT	CASRQVWRAAYNEKLFF
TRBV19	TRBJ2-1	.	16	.	.	CASTSGLAGGRNEQFF